This T cell receptor beta chain was retrieved from a study of T cell responses to AZD1222 COVID-19 vaccine. Study-wide points: With two AZD1222 doses given, Spike-specific TCR breadth and depth both rose. Recipients of AZD1222 seropositive at baseline numbered only 5 or 6.

To note about this clone: What it recognizes is unknown.

The assay was immunoSEQ multiplex PCR, and TCRdb's table has in-frame clones only and misses some. The sample records over 130,000 clones, about 90% being singletons. The sequence was collected from an adult in good health. The sample was peripheral blood, taken on day 0 of AZD1222 vaccination.

CDR3 DNA: TGTGCCAGCAGCCAAGTTGGGGGACTCTCTGGAAACACCATATATTTT. Residues: CASSQVGGLSGNTIYF. The V call is TRBV14, the J call TRBJ1-3; TRBD1 is a possible D gene (5 bases). Germline loops: CDR1 SGHDN, CDR2 FVKESK. Trimming pared 1 base from V and 0 bases from J, leaving 10 bases between. There are 16 residues in the CDR3.